This T cell receptor (beta chain) was captured by sequencing in a study of CD8 T cells in Susac syndrome. Study-wide background: Sequenced Susac syndrome patients included six with clinically active disease and roughly 8 in remission.

Germline CDR1 KGHDR, CDR2 SFDVKD. V was cut by 4 bases and J by 7 bases, with 12 bases left in between. CDR3 length: 13 residues. Reverse transcription of roughly 0.5 to 1 ug RNA was performed with random hexamers. Amplification of TCR beta CDR3 was carried out by immunoSEQ multiplex PCR, which covered 54 Vbeta and 13 Jbeta segments. TCRdb reanalysed the immunoSEQ multiplex PCR reads using MiXCR and keeps one entry per CDR3 protein. Among 150,000 or so distinct CDR3 sequences, 95% were seen once, and the ten largest hold 0.13% to 0.15%. This chain links TRBV24-1 with TRBJ2-5; unclear D gene. The receptor comes from a human donor with Susac syndrome. The sequenced sample consisted of CD4+ T cells from PBMCs. CDR3 residues: CATSETPFGTQYF. The CDR3 DNA follows: TGTGCCACCAGTGAAACCCCTTTTGGGACCCAGTACTTC.